This T cell receptor beta chain was documented in a study of regulatory T cells in long-lasting Graves disease. Findings and limits, study-wide: Gene preferences differed: TRBV28, TRBJ1-2, TRBJ2-5 in persistent cases.

This CDR3 contains 15 residues. Deletions cut 4 bases from V and 0 bases from J, with 13 bases between. Germline V gene data show CDR1 as MNHEY and CDR2 as SMNVEV (reference sequence). Library construction for TCR beta used iRepertoire HTBI primers and Arm-PCR of CDR3 regions. Per the study methods: Across samples, roughly 58 TRBV and about 15 TRBJ segments were found. MiXCR, applied by TCRdb to the multiplex PCR reads, yields one record per CDR3 protein. TCRdb assigned the V and J calls; the authors' analysis was not used. The sample comprises 400,000 to 500,000 distinct CDR3 sequences, about 16% of which are singletons, and around a quarter rests with the top ten. On this clonotype: Its target is unknown. A much larger clone is a single base away; this may be a read error. This CDR3 fails to terminate in the conserved phenylalanine or tryptophan, so it likely reflects a read error.

Time point of the sample: newly diagnosed GD, antithyroid drugs for less than 3 months. TCR sequences were obtained from RNA taken from PBMCs. These data are also associated with another study on T cells in Graves' hyperthyroidism and ophthalmopathy.

The chain has TRBV27 and TRBJ2-7; tentative D call: TRBD2 (5 bases). The clonotype comes from a young woman with Graves disease. This specimen consisted of peripheral blood mononuclear cells (PBMCs), obtained at new diagnosis, from a patient treated with antithyroid drugs. CDR3: CASSSEADRSYEQYL. CDR3 nucleotide sequence: TGTGCCAGCAGTTCGGAAGCGGACCGCTCCTACGAGCAGTACCTC.